A selection of T cell receptor beta chains follows, all from one sample in a study of cytomegalovirus exposure and HLA in healthy donors. Libraries were prepared by immunoSEQ multiplex PCR; TCRdb keeps only in-frame clonotypes and omits some of them. The repertoire consists of about 160,000 clones, with around 76% occurring once and the leading ten covering over 1.3%. Sequencing input: PBMCs. The source is a man between 60 and 70 years old in good health and CMV-seronegative. CDR3s include the opening cysteine and the closing phenylalanine or tryptophan. Each record gives: clone size, D gene, J gene, CDR3 length, V gene, CDR3 DNA, CDR3 protein. The D gene is left open where the match is weak. Size is stated for part of the rows, as once, few or many counts, or as a class when the clone is expanded.

clone size: few; D gene: TRBD2; J gene: TRBJ2-7; CDR3 length: 15; V gene: TRBV28; CDR3 DNA: TGTGCCAGCAGTCAGCTAGCGGGAGACTCCTACGAGCAGTACTTC; CDR3 protein: CASSQLAGDSYEQYF
clone size: once; D gene: TRBD1; J gene: TRBJ1-2; CDR3 length: 16; V gene: TRBV4-1; CDR3 DNA: TGCGCCAGCAGCCAAGAGTGGGGACAGGCCCTCTATGGCTACACCTTC; CDR3 protein: CASSQEWGQALYGYTF
clone size: once; D gene: -; J gene: TRBJ1-3; CDR3 length: 15; V gene: TRBV6-6; CDR3 DNA: TGTGCCAGCAGTTACTCAGGGGAGGGGAAGGACACCATATATTTT; CDR3 protein: CASSYSGEGKDTIYF
clone size: -; D gene: -; J gene: TRBJ2-7; CDR3 length: 17; V gene: TRBV21-1; CDR3 DNA: TGTGCCAGCAGCAAAGTGAAGGCGGGGGAGTTCGTTAACGAGCAGTACTTC; CDR3 protein: CASSKVKAGEFVNEQYF
clone size: -; D gene: -; J gene: TRBJ2-7; CDR3 length: 13; V gene: TRBV6-5; CDR3 DNA: TGTGCCAGCAGTTATAGTTCGGCGCGGGAGCAGTACTTC; CDR3 protein: CASSYSSAREQYF
clone size: -; D gene: TRBD1; J gene: TRBJ1-3; CDR3 length: 13; V gene: TRBV19; CDR3 DNA: TGTGCCAGTACCGCGACAGGGACAGACACCATATATTTT; CDR3 protein: CASTATGTDTIYF
clone size: few; D gene: -; J gene: TRBJ2-5; CDR3 length: 15; V gene: TRBV7-9; CDR3 DNA: TGTGCCAGCAGCTTAGTGGGGGCGCGGGGGGAGACCCAGTACTTC; CDR3 protein: CASSLVGARGETQYF
clone size: -; D gene: TRBD1; J gene: TRBJ2-3; CDR3 length: 16; V gene: TRBV7-9; CDR3 DNA: TGTTCCAGCAGCTTAGACGGGACAGGGTTTCCAGATACGCAGTATTTT; CDR3 protein: CSSSLDGTGFPDTQYF
clone size: -; D gene: -; J gene: TRBJ2-7; CDR3 length: 13; V gene: TRBV6-5; CDR3 DNA: TGTGCCAGCAGTGCGGGATCAACCCGCGAGCAGTACTTC; CDR3 protein: CASSAGSTREQYF
clone size: -; D gene: TRBD2; J gene: TRBJ2-7; CDR3 length: 15; V gene: TRBV27; CDR3 DNA: TGTGCCAGCACCGGAGCACTAGCGGGAGCTTCGGAGCAGTACTTC; CDR3 protein: CASTGALAGASEQYF
clone size: few; D gene: -; J gene: TRBJ1-5; CDR3 length: 12; V gene: TRBV28; CDR3 DNA: TGTGCCAGCGCGTCAGGCTATCAGCCCCAGCATTTT; CDR3 protein: CASASGYQPQHF
clone size: -; D gene: TRBD2; J gene: TRBJ2-7; CDR3 length: 15; V gene: TRBV7-2; CDR3 DNA: TGTGCCAGCAGCTTCAGACTAGCGGTCTCCTACGAGCAGTACTTC; CDR3 protein: CASSFRLAVSYEQYF
clone size: few; D gene: TRBD1; J gene: TRBJ2-1; CDR3 length: 15; V gene: TRBV6-5; CDR3 DNA: TGTGCCAGCAGGGGAGGACAGGGGTTTTACAATGAGCAGTTCTTC; CDR3 protein: CASRGGQGFYNEQFF
clone size: -; D gene: TRBD1; J gene: TRBJ2-5; CDR3 length: 15; V gene: TRBV19; CDR3 DNA: TGTGCCAGTAGTATAGCTGGGACAGGGGGGGAGACCCAGTACTTC; CDR3 protein: CASSIAGTGGETQYF
clone size: -; D gene: -; J gene: TRBJ2-1; CDR3 length: 14; V gene: TRBV19; CDR3 DNA: TGTGCCAGTAGTATACAGAGGGCGCGGAATGAGCAGTTCTTC; CDR3 protein: CASSIQRARNEQFF
clone size: -; D gene: -; J gene: TRBJ1-1; CDR3 length: 12; V gene: TRBV18; CDR3 DNA: TGTGCCAGCTCACGACAGAACACTGAAGCTTTCTTT; CDR3 protein: CASSRQNTEAFF
clone size: -; D gene: TRBD2; J gene: TRBJ2-1; CDR3 length: 14; V gene: TRBV5-5; CDR3 DNA: TGTGCCAGCAGGATTCTAGCGGGGGGGCCAGGGCAGTTCTTC; CDR3 protein: CASRILAGGPGQFF
clone size: -; D gene: -; J gene: TRBJ2-6; CDR3 length: 17; V gene: TRBV11-2; CDR3 DNA: TGTGCCAGCAGCTTAGATAATTGGGGGGCTGGGGCCAACGTCCTGACTTTC; CDR3 protein: CASSLDNWGAGANVLTF
clone size: -; D gene: -; J gene: TRBJ2-7; CDR3 length: 14; V gene: TRBV6-5; CDR3 DNA: TGTGCCAGCAGTTATGGGACTGGGGACTACGAGCAGTACTTC; CDR3 protein: CASSYGTGDYEQYF
clone size: -; D gene: -; J gene: TRBJ2-1; CDR3 length: 16; V gene: TRBV14; CDR3 DNA: TGTGCCAGCAGCCAAGTTCGCGGGGGCGGTTACGCTGAGCAGTTCTTC; CDR3 protein: CASSQVRGGGYAEQFF
clone size: -; D gene: -; J gene: TRBJ2-5; CDR3 length: 12; V gene: TRBV7-8; CDR3 DNA: TGTGCCAGCCGCAGGTTCCAAGAGACCCAGTACTTC; CDR3 protein: CASRRFQETQYF
clone size: once; D gene: TRBD1; J gene: TRBJ1-6; CDR3 length: 14; V gene: TRBV6-5; CDR3 DNA: TGTGCCGGCAGTTACAGGCAGGGGGAGTCACCCCTCCACTTT; CDR3 protein: CAGSYRQGESPLHF
clone size: -; D gene: -; J gene: TRBJ1-5; CDR3 length: 15; V gene: TRBV2; CDR3 DNA: TGTGCCAGCAGGGAACAGGAGGCCGGGAATCAGCCCCAGCATTTT; CDR3 protein: CASREQEAGNQPQHF
clone size: -; D gene: TRBD2; J gene: TRBJ2-4; CDR3 length: 17; V gene: TRBV4-1; CDR3 DNA: TGCGCCAGCAGCCCTCTCCGGGGTTTAGCGGGGGAAAACATTCAGTACTTC; CDR3 protein: CASSPLRGLAGENIQYF
clone size: -; D gene: -; J gene: TRBJ2-3; CDR3 length: 15; V gene: TRBV11-2; CDR3 DNA: TGTGCCAGCAGCTCTCTGGAGCGGCGGACAGATACGCAGTATTTT; CDR3 protein: CASSSLERRTDTQYF
clone size: once; D gene: TRBD1; J gene: TRBJ1-2; CDR3 length: 16; V gene: TRBV6-6; CDR3 DNA: TGTGCCAGCAGTCGGCGGGACAGGGAGATCGACTATGGCTACACCTTC; CDR3 protein: CASSRRDREIDYGYTF
clone size: -; D gene: TRBD1; J gene: TRBJ1-2; CDR3 length: 12; V gene: TRBV10-3; CDR3 DNA: TGTGCCACCGGGACAGGGAACTATGGCTACACCTTC; CDR3 protein: CATGTGNYGYTF
clone size: -; D gene: TRBD2; J gene: TRBJ2-7; CDR3 length: 14; V gene: TRBV4-3; CDR3 DNA: TGCGCCAGCAGCCAAGTACTAGCGGGAGACGAGCAGTACTTC; CDR3 protein: CASSQVLAGDEQYF
clone size: -; D gene: TRBD1; J gene: TRBJ2-3; CDR3 length: 14; V gene: TRBV9; CDR3 DNA: TGTGCCAGCACTAACAGGGGGCGCCCAGATACGCAGTATTTT; CDR3 protein: CASTNRGRPDTQYF
clone size: -; D gene: TRBD2; J gene: TRBJ2-3; CDR3 length: 15; V gene: TRBV11-2; CDR3 DNA: TGTGCCAGCAGCCCGGGGGGGGACGGCACAGATACGCAGTATTTT; CDR3 protein: CASSPGGDGTDTQYF
clone size: few; D gene: TRBD1; J gene: TRBJ1-1; CDR3 length: 14; V gene: TRBV27; CDR3 DNA: TGTGCCAGCAGTACCGGGACAGGGGTCGCTGAAGCTTTCTTT; CDR3 protein: CASSTGTGVAEAFF
clone size: few; D gene: TRBD1; J gene: TRBJ1-3; CDR3 length: 17; V gene: TRBV5-1; CDR3 DNA: TGCGCCAGCAGCTCGGGGACAGGGGGCAACTCTGGAAACACCATATATTTT; CDR3 protein: CASSSGTGGNSGNTIYF
clone size: few; D gene: TRBD1; J gene: TRBJ2-7; CDR3 length: 15; V gene: TRBV27; CDR3 DNA: TGTGCCAGCGGCTCATTCGGACAGGGGGGCAGGCCCCCCGACTTC; CDR3 protein: CASGSFGQGGRPPDF
clone size: -; D gene: -; J gene: TRBJ2-7; CDR3 length: 15; V gene: TRBV30; CDR3 DNA: TGTGCCTGGAGTGTAGGCGGGGGCGGTTCCTACGAGCAGTACTTC; CDR3 protein: CAWSVGGGGSYEQYF
clone size: few; D gene: -; J gene: TRBJ1-1; CDR3 length: 11; V gene: TRBV30; CDR3 DNA: TGTGCCGGGAGGAGTGAGGCTGAAGCTTTCTTT; CDR3 protein: CAGRSEAEAFF
clone size: -; D gene: -; J gene: TRBJ2-5; CDR3 length: 14; V gene: TRBV7-2; CDR3 DNA: TGTGCCAGCAGCTTAGCTTCAGCGCGAGAGACCCAGTACTTC; CDR3 protein: CASSLASARETQYF
clone size: -; D gene: -; J gene: TRBJ2-5; CDR3 length: 13; V gene: TRBV21-1; CDR3 DNA: TGTGCCAGCAGCAAGGACAGGGAAGAGACCCAGTACTTC; CDR3 protein: CASSKDREETQYF
clone size: once; D gene: TRBD2; J gene: TRBJ2-2; CDR3 length: 15; V gene: TRBV10-3; CDR3 DNA: TGTGCCATCAGTGAGTCGACTAGCGACACCGGGGAGCTGTTTTTT; CDR3 protein: CAISESTSDTGELFF
clone size: once; D gene: TRBD1; J gene: TRBJ1-3; CDR3 length: 14; V gene: TRBV29-1; CDR3 DNA: TGCAGCGGCGGGACAGGGGGCTCTGGAAACACCATATATTTT; CDR3 protein: CSGGTGGSGNTIYF
clone size: -; D gene: TRBD2; J gene: TRBJ2-2; CDR3 length: 15; V gene: TRBV28; CDR3 DNA: TGTGCCAGCAGCCGCGGGGGGGCTAGGACCGGGGAGCTGTTTTTT; CDR3 protein: CASSRGGARTGELFF
clone size: -; D gene: TRBD1; J gene: TRBJ2-5; CDR3 length: 12; V gene: TRBV29-1; CDR3 DNA: TGCAGCGTTGGAGGGGGCGGTGAGACCCAGTACTTC; CDR3 protein: CSVGGGGETQYF
clone size: -; D gene: TRBD1; J gene: TRBJ2-5; CDR3 length: 14; V gene: TRBV6-4; CDR3 DNA: TGTGCCAGCTCCCGGGACAGTCACGTGGGGACCCAGTACTTC; CDR3 protein: CASSRDSHVGTQYF
clone size: -; D gene: -; J gene: TRBJ2-1; CDR3 length: 16; V gene: TRBV15; CDR3 DNA: TGTGCCACCAGCAGATCCAAGTTCACAGTCTACAATGAGCAGTTCTTC; CDR3 protein: CATSRSKFTVYNEQFF
clone size: -; D gene: -; J gene: TRBJ2-5; CDR3 length: 13; V gene: TRBV29-1; CDR3 DNA: TGCAGCGTTGTATTGCCGGGGGAAGAGACCCAGTACTTC; CDR3 protein: CSVVLPGEETQYF
clone size: -; D gene: TRBD1; J gene: TRBJ2-7; CDR3 length: 14; V gene: TRBV28; CDR3 DNA: TGTGCCAGCAGTCCCGGGACAGGGGGCGACGAGCAGTACTTC; CDR3 protein: CASSPGTGGDEQYF
clone size: -; D gene: TRBD1; J gene: TRBJ2-7; CDR3 length: 15; V gene: TRBV6-1; CDR3 DNA: TGTGCCAGCAGTGAAGGGACAGGGGTTTTCTACGAGCAGTACTTC; CDR3 protein: CASSEGTGVFYEQYF
clone size: few; D gene: -; J gene: TRBJ2-5; CDR3 length: 13; V gene: TRBV4-2; CDR3 DNA: TGTGCCAGCAGCCAAGACAGCCAAGAGACCCAGTACTTC; CDR3 protein: CASSQDSQETQYF
clone size: -; D gene: TRBD1; J gene: TRBJ2-7; CDR3 length: 15; V gene: TRBV27; CDR3 DNA: TGTGCCAGCAGCACCTGGGACAGGGGGGCTCACGAGCAGTACTTC; CDR3 protein: CASSTWDRGAHEQYF